The 20 T cell receptor beta chains presented below share a single source sample, sequenced in a study of identical twins. TCRdb processed the 5' RACE reads anew with MiXCR; each CDR3 protein has one entry. The sample shows 350,000 or so distinct CDR3 sequences, about 10% of them seen only once. The sequenced sample was naive T cells sorted from blood. Source of these receptors: a woman between 50 and 59 years old in good health.

This clonotype showed up just a few times. V usage is TRBV12-3 or TRBV12-4 and J usage is TRBJ1-2, with unresolved D. The CDR3 is 11 residues long. Trimming removed 2 bases from V and 8 bases from J, with 6 bases in between. CDR3 sequence (DNA): TGTGCCAGCAGTTTAAAAGGGGGCTACACCTTC. Its protein product is CASSLKGGYTF.

This clonotype was found many times. The chain recombines TRBV7-9 with TRBJ2-3; 12 nucleotides match TRBD2. Per germline, CDR1 SEHNR and CDR2 FQNEAQ (reference sequence). Trimming took 11 bases from V and 2 from J; bases not matched to a gene: 5. CDR3 length equals 14 residues. This CDR3 is CAGRTSGVTDTQYF. The CDR3 DNA reads as TGTGCCGGTCGGACTAGCGGGGTCACAGATACGCAGTATTTT.

This chain connects TRBV12-3 or TRBV12-4 to TRBJ2-1; 7 bases are a match to TRBD1. This CDR3 has 15 residues. Germline trimming cut 8 bases from V and 4 bases from J; bases unmatched to any gene: 11. The CDR3 bases are TGTGCCAGCGGATCGGGACAGAACCTATACAATGAGCAGTTCTTC. Amino acid sequence: CASGSGQNLYNEQFF.

With regard to this clonotype: A junction end diverges from the germline sequence, so it may reflect a read error. V usage is TRBV11-1 and J usage is TRBJ1-2, with TRBD1 identical over 9 bases. Germline values: CDR1 SGHAT, CDR2 FQDESV (reference sequence). The CDR3 loop spans 14 amino acids. The CDR3 loop reads CASSSGQGFAGYPF. The DNA for the CDR3 is TGTGCCAGCAGCTCGGGACAGGGATTTGCTGGCTACCCCTTC.

This clonotype was found a few times. The chain has TRBV20-1 and TRBJ2-3; D might be TRBD1 (7 bases). The CDR3 length is 14 residues. V was pared by 2 bases and J by 4 bases, with 13 bases between. The V gene's germline CDR1 is DFQATT and CDR2 SNEGSKA (reference sequence). The CDR3 reads CSARIGRGADTQYF. The CDR3 DNA follows: TGCAGTGCTAGAATCGGCAGGGGGGCAGATACGCAGTATTTT.

This clonotype came up a few times. The chain recombines TRBV12-3 or TRBV12-4 with TRBJ2-1; no clear D. Deletions cut 6 bases from V and 6 bases from J, with 9 bases between. The CDR3 length is 12 residues. The CDR3 DNA sequence: TGTGCCAGCAGCTTCGATACCAATGAGCAGTTCTTC. It translates to CASSFDTNEQFF.

The table lists this clonotype with a few counts. V usage is TRBV2 and J usage is TRBJ2-3, with 14 bases aligning to TRBD2. This CDR3 has 14 amino acids. V lost 7 bases, J lost 5 bases, and 2 bases stayed unmatched. Germline V gives CDR1 SNHLY, CDR2 FYNNEI. The CDR3 reads CASKGLAGVDTQYF. The CDR3 DNA reads as TGTGCCAGCAAGGGACTAGCGGGAGTAGATACGCAGTATTTT.

The chain's CDR3 is CATSDSRAMNTEAFF. The CDR3 DNA follows: TGTGCCACCAGTGATTCCAGGGCCATGAACACTGAAGCTTTCTTT. The genes are TRBV24-1 and TRBJ1-1, with D perhaps TRBD1 (5 bases). Trimming shortened V by 2 bases and J by 0 bases, and 9 bases separated the two germline ends. CDR1 is KGHDR and CDR2 is SFDVKD in the germline V gene. The CDR3 sequence is 15 residues long.

This clonotype was counted ten times or more. The gene calls are TRBV12-3 or TRBV12-4 and TRBJ2-5; D gene ambiguous. The CDR3 extends over 10 amino acids. Trimming took 8 bases from V and 5 from J, leaving 6 bases between them. Written as DNA, the CDR3 is TGTGCCAGCGGTCTCGAGACCCAGTACTTC. It translates to CASGLETQYF.

This clonotype was seen many times. The chain links TRBV7-9 to TRBJ1-4; D might be TRBD1 (5 bases). The ends were cut back, 4 bases at V and 5 bases at J, with 8 bases in the middle. This CDR3 region has 13 residues. Per the germline V gene, CDR1 is SEHNR and CDR2 is FQNEAQ (reference sequence). The CDR3 sequence: CASSSGLNEKLFF. The DNA of the CDR3 is TGTGCCAGCAGCTCGGGGCTAAATGAAAAACTGTTTTTT.

The rearrangement links TRBV6-1 to TRBJ2-1; 7 positions match TRBD1. Germline CDR1 MNHNS, CDR2 SASEGT. Trimming cost V 11 bases and J 7 bases; bases outside gene matches: 17. The CDR3 spans 15 residues. The CDR3 loop is CAGARQGNQKNEQFF. DNA of the CDR3: TGTGCCGGAGCGCGACAGGGTAATCAAAAGAATGAGCAGTTCTTC.

This clonotype was picked up many times. The rearrangement links TRBV4-1 to TRBJ1-1; perhaps TRBD1 as D (6 bases). This CDR3 is built from 18 residues. From germline, CDR1 is MGHRA and CDR2 YSYEKL. V lost 0 bases and J lost 1, with 18 bases in between. CDR3 sequence: CASSQELTGLEGNTEAFF. As DNA, the CDR3 is TGCGCCAGCAGCCAAGAATTGACAGGATTGGAGGGGAACACTGAAGCTTTCTTT.

This clonotype appeared a few times. This sequence joins TRBV25-1 and TRBJ2-1; 10 nucleotides align to TRBD2. CDR1 and CDR2 from the germline V gene are MGHDK and SYGVNS. The CDR3 consists of 15 residues. The V segment lost 4 bases and the J segment 5 bases; nucleotides outside the gene matches: 5. The CDR3 here is CASSVSGRANNEQFF. CDR3 in DNA: TGTGCCAGCAGTGTAAGCGGGAGGGCTAACAATGAGCAGTTCTTC.

CDR3 nucleotide sequence: TGCAGTGCTAGGTCTGCGCTAAGGGAGTACTTC. Residues: CSARSALREYF. The chain links TRBV20-1 to TRBJ2-7; D is unresolved. CDR1 is DFQATT and CDR2 is SNEGSKA in the germline V gene (reference sequence). Trimming stripped 3 bases from V and 11 bases from J, with 14 bases between. The CDR3 runs 11 residues.

The sample holds a few counts of this clonotype. The chain is built from TRBV4-1 and TRBJ2-2; the D is unclear. Germline CDR1 is MGHRA and CDR2 is YSYEKL. V gave up 3 bases and J gave up 4 bases, with 12 bases separating them. The CDR3 length is 15 residues. The CDR3 nucleotides are TGCGCCAGCAGCCAGGACCGAATTCGCACCGGGGAGCTGTTTTTT. It is translated as CASSQDRIRTGELFF.

The rearrangement links TRBV4-1 to TRBJ2-1; TRBD2 agrees at 14 bases. CDR1 MGHRA and CDR2 YSYEKL come from the germline V gene. The CDR3 totals 19 residues. With V trimmed by 0 bases and J by 2 bases, 6 bases remained unmatched. CDR3 sequence (DNA): TGCGCCAGCAGCCAAGAGGGACTAGCGGGAGCAACCCCCTACAATGAGCAGTTCTTC. Translation: CASSQEGLAGATPYNEQFF.

This clonotype has at least ten counts. The J gene is TRBJ2-1, the V gene TRBV5-1; a weak D match, TRBD1 (6 bases). Germline CDR1 and CDR2: SGHRS and YFSETQ. The germline V and J ends were trimmed by 5 bases and 6 bases, with 27 bases remaining between them. The length of the CDR3 is 18 residues. CDR3 region: CASRGWGLQGLVINEQFF. The CDR3 DNA is TGCGCCAGCAGGGGTTGGGGGCTACAGGGCCTAGTGATCAATGAGCAGTTCTTC.

This clonotype was seen ten or more times. The chain joins TRBV21-1 to TRBJ2-7; TRBD2, as called in the table, went unchecked against the DNA. TRBV21-1 is tagged as a pseudogene. The CDR3 sequence is 17 residues long. The CDR3 reads CASRDFSGRRAVYEQYV. Here the CDR3 DNA reads TGTGCCAGCAGAGACTTCAGCGGACGGAGGGCGGTCTACGAGCAGTACGTC.

Only a few counts were recorded for this clonotype. In nucleotides, the CDR3 is TGCAGCGTTGGCTCCCGACAGGGGATAACTGAAGCTTTCTTT. Translating it yields CSVGSRQGITEAFF. J is TRBJ1-1 and V is TRBV29-1; 8 positions agree with TRBD1. The CDR3 consists of 14 residues. After removal of 4 bases from V and 5 bases from J, the junction contained 9 bases not matched to a gene. Germline V gene sequence: CDR1 SQVTM, CDR2 ANQGSEA.

This clonotype occurred many times. The chain recombines TRBV9 with TRBJ2-7; a weak D match, TRBD2 (6 bases). Germline V gene lookup returns CDR1 SGDLS and CDR2 YYNGEE. The CDR3 spans 15 residues. Trimming stripped 0 bases from V and 4 bases from J, with 14 bases between. The CDR3, as DNA: TGTGCCAGCAGCGTAGCTCTCGGAGGGAGTTACGAGCAGTACTTC. As protein: CASSVALGGSYEQYF. Based on the CDR3 plus reference TRBV9 and TRBJ2-7, the full variable domain is DSGVTQTPKHLITATGQRVTLRCSPRSGDLSVYWYQQSLDQGLQFLIQYYNGEERAKGNILERFSAQQFPDLHSELNLSSLELGDSALYFCASSVALGGSYEQYFGPGTRLTVT.